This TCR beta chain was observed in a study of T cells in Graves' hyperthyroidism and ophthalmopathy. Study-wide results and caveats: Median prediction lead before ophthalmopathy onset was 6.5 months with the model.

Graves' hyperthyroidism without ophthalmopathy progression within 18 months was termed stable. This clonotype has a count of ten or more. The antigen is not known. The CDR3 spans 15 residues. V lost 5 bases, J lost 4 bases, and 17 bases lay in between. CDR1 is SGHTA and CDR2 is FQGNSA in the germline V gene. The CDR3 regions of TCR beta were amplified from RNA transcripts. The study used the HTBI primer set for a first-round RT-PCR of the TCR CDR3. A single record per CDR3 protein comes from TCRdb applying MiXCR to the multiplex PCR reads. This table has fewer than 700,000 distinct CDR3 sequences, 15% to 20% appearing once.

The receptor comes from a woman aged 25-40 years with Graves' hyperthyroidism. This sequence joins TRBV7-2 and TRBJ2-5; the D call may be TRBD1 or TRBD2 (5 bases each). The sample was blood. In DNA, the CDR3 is TGTGCCAGCAGCGCTCCAAGGACGGGACCAGAGACCCAGTACTTC. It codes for CASSAPRTGPETQYF.